Sequencing of this TCR beta chain was carried out in a study of T cell changes during pregnancy in multiple sclerosis. Profiling relied on immunoSEQ multiplex PCR, and the TCRdb table lists in-frame clones only, not all of them. The sample holds about 48,000 clones; nearly 95% are singletons and the top ten take 0.4% to 0.6%. The CDR3 has 15 residues. J was trimmed by 1 base and V by 0 bases; bases with no gene match: 2. From germline, CDR1 is LNHNV and CDR2 YYDKDF (reference sequence). Sequencing used CD4+ T cells from peripheral blood mononuclear cells, obtained in the first trimester of pregnancy. The sequence was collected from a female donor with multiple sclerosis, enrolled in a pregnancy study. The chain uses TRBV15 and TRBJ2-5, with 7 bases fitting TRBD1. CDR3 protein: CATSRDTGVQETQYF. Written as DNA, the CDR3 is TGTGCCACCAGCAGAGATACAGGGGTCCAAGAGACCCAGTACTTC.